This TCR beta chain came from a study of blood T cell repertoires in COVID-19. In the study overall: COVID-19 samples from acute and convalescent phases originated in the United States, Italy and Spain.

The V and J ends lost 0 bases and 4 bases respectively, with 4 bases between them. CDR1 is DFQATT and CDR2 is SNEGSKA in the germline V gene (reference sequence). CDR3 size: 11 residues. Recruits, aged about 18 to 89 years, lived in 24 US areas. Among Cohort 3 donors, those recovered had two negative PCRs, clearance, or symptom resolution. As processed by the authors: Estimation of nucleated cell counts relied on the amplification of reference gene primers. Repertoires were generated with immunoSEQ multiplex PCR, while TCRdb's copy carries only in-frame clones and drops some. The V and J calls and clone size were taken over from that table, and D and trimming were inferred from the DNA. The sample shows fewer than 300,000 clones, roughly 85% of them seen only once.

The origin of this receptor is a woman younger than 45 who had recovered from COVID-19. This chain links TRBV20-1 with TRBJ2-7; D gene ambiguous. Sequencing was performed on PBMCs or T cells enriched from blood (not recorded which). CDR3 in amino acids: CSARDPYEQYF. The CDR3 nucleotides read TGCAGTGCTAGAGACCCGTACGAGCAGTACTTC.